This T cell receptor (beta chain) was observed in a study of T cell changes during pregnancy in multiple sclerosis (dated by TCRdb to the late 2010s). For the wider study: The study looked at changes in the T cell repertoire across pregnancy in women with multiple sclerosis.

This clone was observed once. This clone's antigen is unknown. The input lacks base qualities; no much larger clone sits a single base away. Library preparation was by the immunoSEQ multiplex PCR assay. TCRdb took over this immuneACCESS table, retaining in-frame rearrangements with V and J assigned. Such tables are incomplete; in checked studies, under half of the missing clones stem from an unresolved V gene, and the remainder is unexplained. The sample table records 50,000 to 60,000 clones; 85% to 90% of these occur just once. The top ten constitute 0.55% to 0.65% of the sample. Taken from cysteine to phenylalanine, the CDR3 has 16 residues. The sequence is cut down to CDR3 DNA, 48 bases in frame from base 1. The V end gives up 4 bases and the J end 5 bases, leaving 6 bases in the junction not matched to a gene. According to the germline V gene, CDR1 reads SGHRS and CDR2 reads YFSETQ.

This TCR derives from a female donor with multiple sclerosis, enrolled in a pregnancy study. Sequenced here: CD4+ T cells from peripheral blood mononuclear cells, sampled in the first trimester of pregnancy. The chain joins TRBV5-1 to TRBJ2-2, and TRBD1 matches 12 of the central bases. The DNA sequence reads TGCGCCAGCAGCGGTGGGACAGGGGGCAGGACCGGGGAGCTGTTTTTT. It specifies CASSGGTGGRTGELFF.